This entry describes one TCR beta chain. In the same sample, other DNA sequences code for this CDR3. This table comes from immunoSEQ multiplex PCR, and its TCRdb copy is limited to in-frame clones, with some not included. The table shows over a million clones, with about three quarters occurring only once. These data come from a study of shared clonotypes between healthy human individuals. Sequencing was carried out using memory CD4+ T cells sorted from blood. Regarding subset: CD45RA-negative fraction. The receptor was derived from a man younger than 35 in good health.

The DNA of the CDR3 is TGTGCCAGCAGCTTGAGTTTAGGGGCTAATGAAAAACTGTTTTTT. As protein: CASSLSLGANEKLFF. The rearrangement joins TRBV7-2 to TRBJ1-4; weak D call: TRBD1 (5 bases). Trimming stripped 3 bases from V and 3 bases from J, with 11 bases between. This CDR3 has 15 amino acids. Germline V lookup: CDR1 SGHTA, CDR2 FQGNSA.